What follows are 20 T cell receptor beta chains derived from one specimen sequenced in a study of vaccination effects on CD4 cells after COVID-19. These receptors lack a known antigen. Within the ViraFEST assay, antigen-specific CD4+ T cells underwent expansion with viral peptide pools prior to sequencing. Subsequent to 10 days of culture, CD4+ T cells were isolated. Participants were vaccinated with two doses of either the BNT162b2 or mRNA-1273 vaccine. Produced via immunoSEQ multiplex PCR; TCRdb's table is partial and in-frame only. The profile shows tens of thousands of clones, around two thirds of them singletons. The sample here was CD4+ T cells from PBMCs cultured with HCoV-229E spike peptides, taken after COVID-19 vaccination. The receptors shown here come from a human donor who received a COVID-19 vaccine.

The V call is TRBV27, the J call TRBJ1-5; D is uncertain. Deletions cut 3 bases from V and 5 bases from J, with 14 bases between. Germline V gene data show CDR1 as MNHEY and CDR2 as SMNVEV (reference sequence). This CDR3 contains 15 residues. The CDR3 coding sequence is TGTGCCAGCAGTTTGGGTCGGGTGGGCGATCAGCCCCAGCATTTT. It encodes CASSLGRVGDQPQHF.

The chain's CDR3 is CASSYSSRQPQHF. The CDR3 coding sequence is TGTGCCAGCAGTTACTCGAGCCGTCAGCCCCAGCATTTT. The V gene is TRBV6-5, the J gene TRBJ1-5, with unresolved D. The CDR3 contains 13 residues. V lost 0 bases and J lost 6, with 6 bases in between. Germline CDR1 and CDR2: MNHEY and SVGAGI.

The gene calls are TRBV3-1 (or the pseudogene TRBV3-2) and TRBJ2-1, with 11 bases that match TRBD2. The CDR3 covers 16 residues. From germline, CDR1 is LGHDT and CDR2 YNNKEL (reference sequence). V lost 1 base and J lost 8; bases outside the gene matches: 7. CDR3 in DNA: TGTGCCAGCAGCCAAGGATTTAGCGGGGGGGCATATGAGCAGTTCTTC. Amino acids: CASSQGFSGGAYEQFF.

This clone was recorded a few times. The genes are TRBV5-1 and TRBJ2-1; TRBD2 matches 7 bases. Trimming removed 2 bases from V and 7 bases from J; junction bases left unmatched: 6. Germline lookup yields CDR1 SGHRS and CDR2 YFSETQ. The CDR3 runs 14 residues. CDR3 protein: CASSFTGTTNEQFF. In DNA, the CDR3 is TGCGCCAGCAGCTTCACCGGGACTACAAATGAGCAGTTCTTC.

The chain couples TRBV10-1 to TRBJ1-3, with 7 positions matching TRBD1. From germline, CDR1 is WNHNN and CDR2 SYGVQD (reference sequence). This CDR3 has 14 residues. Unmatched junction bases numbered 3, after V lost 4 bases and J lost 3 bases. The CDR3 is CASSGDRDGNTIYF. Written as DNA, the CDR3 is TGCGCCAGCAGTGGCGACAGGGATGGAAACACCATATATTTT.

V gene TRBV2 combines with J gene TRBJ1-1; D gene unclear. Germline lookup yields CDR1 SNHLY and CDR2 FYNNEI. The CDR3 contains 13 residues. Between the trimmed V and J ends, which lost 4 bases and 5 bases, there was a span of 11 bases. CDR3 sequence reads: CASSGEGTTEAFF. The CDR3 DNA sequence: TGTGCCAGCAGTGGTGAGGGTACTACTGAAGCTTTCTTT.

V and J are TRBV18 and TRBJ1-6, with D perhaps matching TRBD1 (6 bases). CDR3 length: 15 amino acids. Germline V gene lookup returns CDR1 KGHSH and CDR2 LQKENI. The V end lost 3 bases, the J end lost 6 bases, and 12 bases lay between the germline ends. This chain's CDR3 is CASSPAGQRNSPLHF. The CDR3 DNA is TGTGCCAGCTCACCCGCTGGACAGCGTAATTCACCCCTCCACTTT.

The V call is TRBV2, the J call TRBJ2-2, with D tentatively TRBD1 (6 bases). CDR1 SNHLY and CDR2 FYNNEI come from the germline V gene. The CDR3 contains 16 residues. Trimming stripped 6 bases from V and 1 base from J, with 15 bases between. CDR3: CASRGKPGVNTGELFF. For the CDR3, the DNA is TGTGCCAGCAGGGGAAAGCCAGGGGTGAACACCGGGGAGCTGTTTTTT.

CDR3 sequence: CASSTGSPSTDTQYF. Here the CDR3 DNA reads TGTGCCAGTAGTACGGGCAGCCCAAGCACAGATACGCAGTATTTT. The rearrangement links TRBV19 to TRBJ2-3; D remains unclear. This CDR3 has 15 amino acids. V lost 4 bases and J lost 0, with 11 bases in between. Germline CDR1 is LNHDA and CDR2 is SQIVND (reference sequence).

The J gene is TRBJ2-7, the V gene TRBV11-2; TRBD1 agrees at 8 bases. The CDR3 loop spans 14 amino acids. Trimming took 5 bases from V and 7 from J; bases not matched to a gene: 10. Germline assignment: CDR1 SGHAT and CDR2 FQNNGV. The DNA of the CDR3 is TGTGCCAGCAGCGTGGACAGGGCATTCGGGGAGCAGTACGTC. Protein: CASSVDRAFGEQYV.

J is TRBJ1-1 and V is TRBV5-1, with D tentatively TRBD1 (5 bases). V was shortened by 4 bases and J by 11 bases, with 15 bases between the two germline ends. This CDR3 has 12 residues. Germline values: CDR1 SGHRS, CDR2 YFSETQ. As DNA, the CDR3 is TGCGCCAGCAGCCCTTTGGAGGGGAGGGCTTTCTTT. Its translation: CASSPLEGRAFF. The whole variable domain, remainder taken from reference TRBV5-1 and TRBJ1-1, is KAGVTQTPRYLIKTRGQQVTLSCSPISGHRSVSWYQQTPGQGLQFLFEYFSETQRNKGNFPGRFSGRQFSNSRSEMNVSTLELGDSALYLCASSPLEGRAFFGQGTRLTVV.

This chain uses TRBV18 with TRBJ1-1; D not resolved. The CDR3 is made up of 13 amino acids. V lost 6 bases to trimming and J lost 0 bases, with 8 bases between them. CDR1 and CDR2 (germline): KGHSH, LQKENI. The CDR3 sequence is CASSAGMNTEAFF. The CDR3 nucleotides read TGTGCCAGCTCCGCGGGGATGAACACTGAAGCTTTCTTT.

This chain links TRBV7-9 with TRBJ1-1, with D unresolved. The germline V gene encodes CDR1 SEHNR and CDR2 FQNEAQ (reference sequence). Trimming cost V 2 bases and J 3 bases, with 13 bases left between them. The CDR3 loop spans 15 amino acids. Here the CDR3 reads CASSLSEVAYTEAFF. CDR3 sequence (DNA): TGTGCCAGCAGCTTATCCGAAGTCGCGTACACTGAAGCTTTCTTT.

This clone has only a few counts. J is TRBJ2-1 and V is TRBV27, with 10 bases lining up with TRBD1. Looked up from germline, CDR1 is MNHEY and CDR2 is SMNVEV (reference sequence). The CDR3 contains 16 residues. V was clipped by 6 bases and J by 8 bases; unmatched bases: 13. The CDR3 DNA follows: TGTGCCAGCAGAACCCTATTCCGGGACAGGGGCTATGAGCAGTTCTTC. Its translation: CASRTLFRDRGYEQFF.

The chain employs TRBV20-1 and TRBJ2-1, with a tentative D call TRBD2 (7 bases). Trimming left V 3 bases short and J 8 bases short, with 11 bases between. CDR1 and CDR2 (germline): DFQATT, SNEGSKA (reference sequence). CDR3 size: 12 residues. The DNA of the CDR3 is TGCAGTGCTAGTACAGGGAGGGATGAGCAGTTCTTC. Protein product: CSASTGRDEQFF.

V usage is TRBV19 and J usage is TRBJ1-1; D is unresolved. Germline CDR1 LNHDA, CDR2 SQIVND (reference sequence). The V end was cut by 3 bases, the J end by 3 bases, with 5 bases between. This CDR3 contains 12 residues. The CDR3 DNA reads TGTGCCAGTAGTATCACTGACACTGAAGCTTTCTTT. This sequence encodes CASSITDTEAFF.

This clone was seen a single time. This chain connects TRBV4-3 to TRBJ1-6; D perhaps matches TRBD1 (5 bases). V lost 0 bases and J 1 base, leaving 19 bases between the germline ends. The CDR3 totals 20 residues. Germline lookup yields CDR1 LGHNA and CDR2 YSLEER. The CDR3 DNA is TGCGCCAGCAGCCAAGAGGGGCCCCAGGGCAGCGCTTCCTATAATTCACCCCTCCACTTT. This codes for CASSQEGPQGSASYNSPLHF.

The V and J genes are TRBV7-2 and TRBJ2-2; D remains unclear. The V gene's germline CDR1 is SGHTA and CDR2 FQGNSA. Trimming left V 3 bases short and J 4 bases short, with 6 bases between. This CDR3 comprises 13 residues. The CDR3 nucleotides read TGTGCCAGCAGCTTTTCCGTCACCGGGGAGCTGTTTTTT. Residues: CASSFSVTGELFF.

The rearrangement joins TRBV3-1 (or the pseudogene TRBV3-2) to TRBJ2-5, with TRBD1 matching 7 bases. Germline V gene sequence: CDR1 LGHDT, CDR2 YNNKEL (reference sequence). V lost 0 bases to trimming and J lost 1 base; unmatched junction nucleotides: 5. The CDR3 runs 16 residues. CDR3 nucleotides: TGTGCCAGCAGCCAAGATCGTTGGACAGGCCAAGAGACCCAGTACTTC. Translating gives CASSQDRWTGQETQYF.

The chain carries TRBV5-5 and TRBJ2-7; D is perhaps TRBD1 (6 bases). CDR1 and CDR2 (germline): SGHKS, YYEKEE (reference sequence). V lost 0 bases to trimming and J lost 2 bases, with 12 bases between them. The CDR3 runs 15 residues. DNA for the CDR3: TGTGCCAGCAGCTTGGGACAGGCACGACCCTACGAGCAGTACGTC. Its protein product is CASSLGQARPYEQYV.